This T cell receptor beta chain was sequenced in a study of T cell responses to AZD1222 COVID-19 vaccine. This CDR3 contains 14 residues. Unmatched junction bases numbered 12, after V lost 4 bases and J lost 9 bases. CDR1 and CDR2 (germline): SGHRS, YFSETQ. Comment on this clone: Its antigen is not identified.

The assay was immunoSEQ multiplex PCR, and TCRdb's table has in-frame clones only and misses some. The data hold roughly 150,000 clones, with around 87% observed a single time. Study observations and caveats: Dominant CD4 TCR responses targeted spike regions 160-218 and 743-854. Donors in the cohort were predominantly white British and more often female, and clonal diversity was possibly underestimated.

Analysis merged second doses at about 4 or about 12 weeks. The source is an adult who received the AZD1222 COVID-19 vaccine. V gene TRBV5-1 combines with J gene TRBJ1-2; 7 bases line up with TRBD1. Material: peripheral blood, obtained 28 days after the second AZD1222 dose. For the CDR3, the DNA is TGCGCCAGCAGCGGAACCGGACAGGCTCGAAGCTACACCTTC. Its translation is CASSGTGQARSYTF.